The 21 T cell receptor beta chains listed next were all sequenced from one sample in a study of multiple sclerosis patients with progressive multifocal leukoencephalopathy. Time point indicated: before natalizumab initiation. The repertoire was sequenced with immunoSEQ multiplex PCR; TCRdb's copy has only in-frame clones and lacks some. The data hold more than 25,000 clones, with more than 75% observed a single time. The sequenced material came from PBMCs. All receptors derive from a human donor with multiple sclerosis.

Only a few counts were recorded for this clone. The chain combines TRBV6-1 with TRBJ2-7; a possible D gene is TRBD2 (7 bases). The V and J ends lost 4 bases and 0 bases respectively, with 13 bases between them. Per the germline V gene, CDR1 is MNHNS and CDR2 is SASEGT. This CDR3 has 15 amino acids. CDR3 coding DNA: TGTGCCAGCAGTGTGACGGGGGGCGACTCCTACGAGCAGTACTTC. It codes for CASSVTGGDSYEQYF.

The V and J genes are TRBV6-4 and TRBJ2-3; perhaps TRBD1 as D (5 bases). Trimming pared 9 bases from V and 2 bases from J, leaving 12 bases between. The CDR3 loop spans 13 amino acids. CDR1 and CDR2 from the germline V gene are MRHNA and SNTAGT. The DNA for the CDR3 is TGTGCCAGTGGGGCCGGGCACACAGATACGCAGTATTTT. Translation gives CASGAGHTDTQYF.

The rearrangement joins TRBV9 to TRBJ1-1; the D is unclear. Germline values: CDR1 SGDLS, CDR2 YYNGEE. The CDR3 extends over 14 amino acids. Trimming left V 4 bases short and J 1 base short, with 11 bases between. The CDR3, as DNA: TGTGCCAGCAGCCCTTGGACGGGGAACACTGAAGCTTTCTTT. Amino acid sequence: CASSPWTGNTEAFF.

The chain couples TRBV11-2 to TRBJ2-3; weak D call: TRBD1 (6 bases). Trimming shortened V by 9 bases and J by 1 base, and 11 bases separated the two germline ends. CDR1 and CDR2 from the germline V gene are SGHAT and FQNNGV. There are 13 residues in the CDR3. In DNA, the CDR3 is TGTGCCAGTCTCCCAGGGGGCACAGATACGCAGTATTTT. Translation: CASLPGGTDTQYF.

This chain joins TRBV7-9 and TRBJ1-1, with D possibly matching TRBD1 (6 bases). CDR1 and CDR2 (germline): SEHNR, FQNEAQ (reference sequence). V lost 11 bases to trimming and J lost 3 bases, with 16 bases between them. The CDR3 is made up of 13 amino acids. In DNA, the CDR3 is TGTGCCGGCCGGGGGGGCGCGGACACTGAAGCTTTCTTT. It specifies CAGRGGADTEAFF.

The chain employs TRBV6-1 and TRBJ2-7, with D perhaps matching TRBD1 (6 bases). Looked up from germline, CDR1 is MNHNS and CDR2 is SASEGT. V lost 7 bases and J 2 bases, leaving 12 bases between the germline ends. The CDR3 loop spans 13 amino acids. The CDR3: CASNSGHPYEQYF. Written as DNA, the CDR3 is TGTGCCAGCAACTCGGGACACCCCTACGAGCAGTACTTC.

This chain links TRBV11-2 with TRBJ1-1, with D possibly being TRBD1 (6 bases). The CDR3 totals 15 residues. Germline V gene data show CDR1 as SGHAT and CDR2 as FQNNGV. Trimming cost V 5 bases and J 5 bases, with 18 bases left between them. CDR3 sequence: CASSQIQGPGTEAFF. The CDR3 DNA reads TGTGCCAGCAGCCAGATACAGGGTCCGGGGACTGAAGCTTTCTTT.

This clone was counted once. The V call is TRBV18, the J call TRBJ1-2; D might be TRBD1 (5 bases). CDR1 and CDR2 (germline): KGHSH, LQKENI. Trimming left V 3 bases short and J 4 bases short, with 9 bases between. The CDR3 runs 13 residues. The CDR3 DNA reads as TGTGCCAGCTCACCCGGGACGTTCTATGGCTACACCTTC. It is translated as CASSPGTFYGYTF. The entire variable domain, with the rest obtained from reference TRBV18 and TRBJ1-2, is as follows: NAGVMQNPRHLVRRRGQEARLRCSPMKGHSHVYWYRQLPEEGLKFMVYLQKENIIDESGMPKERFSAEFPKEGPSILRIQQVVRGDSAAYFCASSPGTFYGYTFGSGTRLTVV.

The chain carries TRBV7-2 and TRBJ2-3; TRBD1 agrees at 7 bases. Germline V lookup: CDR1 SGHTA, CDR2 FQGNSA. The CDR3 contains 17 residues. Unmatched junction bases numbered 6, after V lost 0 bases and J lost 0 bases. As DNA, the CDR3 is TGTGCCAGCAGCTTAGCCGCAGGGACAGTTAGCACAGATACGCAGTATTTT. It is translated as CASSLAAGTVSTDTQYF.

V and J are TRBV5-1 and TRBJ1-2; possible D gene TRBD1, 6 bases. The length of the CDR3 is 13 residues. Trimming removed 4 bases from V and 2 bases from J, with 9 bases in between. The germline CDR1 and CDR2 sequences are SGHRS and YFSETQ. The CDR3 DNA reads TGCGCCAGCAGCCCCACAGGGAACTATGGCTACACCTTC. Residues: CASSPTGNYGYTF. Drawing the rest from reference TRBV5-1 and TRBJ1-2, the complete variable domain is KAGVTQTPRYLIKTRGQQVTLSCSPISGHRSVSWYQQTPGQGLQFLFEYFSETQRNKGNFPGRFSGRQFSNSRSEMNVSTLELGDSALYLCASSPTGNYGYTFGSGTRLTVV.

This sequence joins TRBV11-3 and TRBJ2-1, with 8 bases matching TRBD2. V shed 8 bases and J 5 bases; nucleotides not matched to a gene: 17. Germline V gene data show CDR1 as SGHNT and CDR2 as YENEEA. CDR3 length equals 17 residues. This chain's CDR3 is CASSGRGGTRGHNEQFF. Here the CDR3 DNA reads TGTGCCAGCTCCGGCCGGGGGGGCACCAGAGGCCACAATGAGCAGTTCTTC.

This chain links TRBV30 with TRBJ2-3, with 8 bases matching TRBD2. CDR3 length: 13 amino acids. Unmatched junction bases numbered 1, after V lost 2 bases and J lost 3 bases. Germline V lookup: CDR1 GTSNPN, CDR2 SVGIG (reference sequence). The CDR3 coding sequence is TGTGCCTGGAGTACTAGCGGAACAGATACGCAGTATTTT. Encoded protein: CAWSTSGTDTQYF.

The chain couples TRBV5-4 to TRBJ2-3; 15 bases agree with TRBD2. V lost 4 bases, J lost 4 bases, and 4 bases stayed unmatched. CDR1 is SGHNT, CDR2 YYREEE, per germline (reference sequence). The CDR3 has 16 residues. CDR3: CASSPGLAGGSDTQYF. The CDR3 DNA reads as TGTGCCAGCAGCCCGGGACTAGCGGGGGGCTCAGATACGCAGTATTTT.

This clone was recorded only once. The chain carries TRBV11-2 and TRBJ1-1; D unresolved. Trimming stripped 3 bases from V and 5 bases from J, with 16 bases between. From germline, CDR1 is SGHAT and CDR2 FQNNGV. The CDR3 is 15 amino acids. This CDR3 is CASSLDPPVWTEAFF. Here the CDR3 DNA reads TGTGCCAGCAGCTTGGACCCCCCCGTATGGACTGAAGCTTTCTTT. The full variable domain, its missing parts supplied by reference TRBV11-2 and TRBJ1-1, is EAGVAQSPRYKIIEKRQSVAFWCNPISGHATLYWYQQILGQGPKLLIQFQNNGVVDDSQLPKDRFSAERLKGVDSTLKIQPAKLEDSAVYLCASSLDPPVWTEAFFGQGTRLTVV.

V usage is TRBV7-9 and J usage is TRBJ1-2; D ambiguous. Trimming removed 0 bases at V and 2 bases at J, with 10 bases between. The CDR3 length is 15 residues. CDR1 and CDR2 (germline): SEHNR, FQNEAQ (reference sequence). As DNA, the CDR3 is TGTGCCAGCAGCTTAGCTTTACGGGGAAACTATGGCTACACCTTC. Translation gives CASSLALRGNYGYTF. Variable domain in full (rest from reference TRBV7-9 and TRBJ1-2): DTGVSQNPRHKITKRGQNVTFRCDPISEHNRLYWYRQTLGQGPEFLTYFQNEAQLEKSRLLSDRFSAERPKGSFSTLEIQRTEQGDSAMYLCASSLALRGNYGYTFGSGTRLTVV.

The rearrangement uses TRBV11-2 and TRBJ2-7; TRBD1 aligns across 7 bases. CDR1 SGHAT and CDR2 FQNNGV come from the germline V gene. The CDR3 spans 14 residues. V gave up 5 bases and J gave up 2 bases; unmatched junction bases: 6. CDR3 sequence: CASSPRQGPYEQYF. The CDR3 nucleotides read TGTGCCAGCAGCCCCCGACAGGGCCCCTACGAGCAGTACTTC. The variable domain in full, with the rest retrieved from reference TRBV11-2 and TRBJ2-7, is EAGVAQSPRYKIIEKRQSVAFWCNPISGHATLYWYQQILGQGPKLLIQFQNNGVVDDSQLPKDRFSAERLKGVDSTLKIQPAKLEDSAVYLCASSPRQGPYEQYFGPGTRLTVT.

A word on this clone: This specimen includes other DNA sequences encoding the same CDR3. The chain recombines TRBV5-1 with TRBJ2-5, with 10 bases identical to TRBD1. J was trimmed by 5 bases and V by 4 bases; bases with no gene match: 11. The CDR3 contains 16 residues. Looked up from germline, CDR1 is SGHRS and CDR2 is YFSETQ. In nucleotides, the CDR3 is TGCGCCAGCAGCCTTGCCGGGACAGGGGTGCGGGAGACCCAGTACTTC. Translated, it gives CASSLAGTGVRETQYF. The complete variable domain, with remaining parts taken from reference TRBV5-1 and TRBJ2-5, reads KAGVTQTPRYLIKTRGQQVTLSCSPISGHRSVSWYQQTPGQGLQFLFEYFSETQRNKGNFPGRFSGRQFSNSRSEMNVSTLELGDSALYLCASSLAGTGVRETQYFGPGTRLLVL.

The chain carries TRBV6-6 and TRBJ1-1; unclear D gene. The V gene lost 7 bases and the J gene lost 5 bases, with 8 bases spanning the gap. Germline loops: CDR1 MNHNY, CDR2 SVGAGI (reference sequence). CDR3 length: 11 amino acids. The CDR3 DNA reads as TGTGCCAGCATTAAATCTACTGAAGCTTTCTTT. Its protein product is CASIKSTEAFF.

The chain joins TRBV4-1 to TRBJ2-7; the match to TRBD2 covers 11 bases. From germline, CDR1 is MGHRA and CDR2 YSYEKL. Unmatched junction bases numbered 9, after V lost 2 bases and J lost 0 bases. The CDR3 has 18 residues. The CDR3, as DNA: TGCGCCAGCAGCCAACGACCTCTAGCGGGGGGCCTCTCCTACGAGCAGTACTTC. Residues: CASSQRPLAGGLSYEQYF.

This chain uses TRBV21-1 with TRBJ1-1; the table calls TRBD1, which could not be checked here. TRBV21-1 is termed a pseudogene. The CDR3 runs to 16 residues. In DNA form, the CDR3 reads TGTGCCAGCAGCAAAGCGTTATCCCGGACATCAAGAGAAGCTTTCTTT. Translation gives CASSKALSRTSREAFF.

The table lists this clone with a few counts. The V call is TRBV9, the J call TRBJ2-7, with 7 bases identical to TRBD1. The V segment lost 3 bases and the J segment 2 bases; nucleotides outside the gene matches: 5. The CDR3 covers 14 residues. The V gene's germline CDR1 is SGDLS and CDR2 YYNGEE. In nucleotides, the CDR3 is TGTGCCAGCAGCGGCCGGGACAGACCCTACGAGCAGTACTTC. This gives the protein CASSGRDRPYEQYF.